Listed below are T cell receptor beta chains from one sample, sequenced in a study of T cell repertoires and HLA-DP antigens. Which antigens these TCRs recognize remains unknown. Libraries were prepared by immunoSEQ multiplex PCR; TCRdb keeps only in-frame clonotypes and omits some of them. Altogether around 110,000 clones are present, around 92% being singletons, with the ten largest covering about 0.27%. Sequences were obtained from CD4+ T cells from PBMCs. The receptors stem from a young woman in good health and CMV-seronegative. The CDR3 runs from the conserved cysteine through the conserved F or W. A D gene is named only where the DNA matches it firmly. Size is stated for part of the rows, as once, few or many counts, or as a class when the clone is expanded.

d_call j_call clone_size v_call cdr3_nt cdr3_aa
. TRBJ2-1 . TRBV7-3 TGTGCCAGCAGTAACCCCGGGGTGGGTGAGCAGTTCTTC CASSNPGVGEQFF
TRBD2 TRBJ2-1 . TRBV7-9 TGTGCCAGCAGCTCAAGGGACCTAGCGGGAGCGGGGAATGAGCAGTTCTTC CASSSRDLAGAGNEQFF
. TRBJ1-3 few TRBV4-3 TGCGCCAGCAGCCGATTAGATAATGGAAACACCATATATTTT CASSRLDNGNTIYF
. TRBJ2-2 . TRBV7-3 TGTGCCAGCAGCCTCAGGGGTCCGAACACCGGGGAGCTGTTTTTT CASSLRGPNTGELFF
. TRBJ1-2 . TRBV28 TGTGCCAGCAGTTTAGTGGGAGAGGGCTACACCTTC CASSLVGEGYTF
. TRBJ1-4 . TRBV28 TGTGCCAGCAGTTTATCTTATTTGCGGCGGCTTAATGAAAAACTGTTTTTT CASSLSYLRRLNEKLFF
. TRBJ2-2 . TRBV7-2 TGTGCCAGCAGCCGGGACGGCTCGAACACCGGGGAGCTGTTTTTT CASSRDGSNTGELFF
. TRBJ2-2 once TRBV27 TGTGCCAGCAAAAACGGGGATGCCGGGGAGCTGTTTTTT CASKNGDAGELFF
. TRBJ2-5 . TRBV4-3 TGCGCCAGCAGCCAAGGGTGGGCCCAAGAGACCCAGTACTTC CASSQGWAQETQYF
TRBD1 TRBJ2-1 . TRBV5-6 TGTGCCAGCAGCCAGGACAGGGGTCGAGTCTCCTACAATGAGCAGTTCTTC CASSQDRGRVSYNEQFF
. TRBJ2-5 . TRBV10-3 TGTGCCATCAGTGAGTACGGGACCCAGTACTTC CAISEYGTQYF
. TRBJ2-1 . TRBV2 TGTGCCAGCAGCGGTTGGAATGAGCAGTTCTTC CASSGWNEQFF
. TRBJ2-3 . TRBV6-5 TGTGCGACCGGACGAGGAGCAGATACGCAGTATTTT CATGRGADTQYF
TRBD2 TRBJ2-5 . TRBV27 TGTGCCAGCAGACTAGCGGGAGGTTACCAAGAGACCCAGTACTTC CASRLAGGYQETQYF
. TRBJ1-3 . TRBV11-3 TGTGCCAGCAGCTTAGGGGACTCTGGAAACACCATATATTTT CASSLGDSGNTIYF
TRBD2 TRBJ2-7 . TRBV5-6 TGTGCCAGCAGCGCGGGGGGCTCCTACGAGCAGTACTTC CASSAGGSYEQYF
TRBD1 TRBJ1-5 . TRBV9 TGTGCCAGCAGCGTAGGGGGACAGGGTGTCCAGCCCCAGCATTTT CASSVGGQGVQPQHF
. TRBJ1-5 . TRBV19 TGTGCCAGTACCCACCTCCCTGTTGGAGGCAATCAGCCCCAGCATTTT CASTHLPVGGNQPQHF
TRBD1 TRBJ1-2 . TRBV28 TGTGCCAGCAGTTACTCCGGGACAGGGGTTATGGGCTACACCTTC CASSYSGTGVMGYTF
. TRBJ2-6 . TRBV28 TGTGCCAGCAGCCAGGGACGGGGGCCAGGGGCCAACGTCCTGACTTTC CASSQGRGPGANVLTF
. TRBJ1-1 . TRBV5-5 TGTGCCAGCAGCCCGGGGCTTCCCGGCGCTGAAGCTTTCTTT CASSPGLPGAEAFF
TRBD1 TRBJ2-7 . TRBV10-3 TGTGCCATCAGTACAGGGGGCTACGAGCAGTACTTC CAISTGGYEQYF
TRBD1 TRBJ1-2 few TRBV5-1 TGCGCCAGCAGCTTGGAATCCGGGACAGGGAGTGGCTACACCTTC CASSLESGTGSGYTF
TRBD1 TRBJ1-2 once TRBV5-1 TGCGCCAGCAGCTTGGAGGGGGACAGGTTCTATGGCTACACCTTC CASSLEGDRFYGYTF
. TRBJ1-5 . TRBV18 TGTGCCAGCTCACCATCCTATACCTCCAATCAGCCCCAGCATTTT CASSPSYTSNQPQHF
. TRBJ1-1 . TRBV6-4 TGTGCCAGCAGTGCCTCGGGACTAGCGAACACTGAAGCTTTCTTT CASSASGLANTEAFF
. TRBJ1-2 . TRBV19 TGTGCCAGTAGTATAGGACCAGGACTAAACTATGGCTACACCTTC CASSIGPGLNYGYTF
TRBD2 TRBJ2-1 once TRBV11-2 TGTGCCAGCAGCTCCCTTGATAGCGGGAGGGCCGTGTTCTTC CASSSLDSGRAVFF
TRBD2 TRBJ2-1 . TRBV11-3 TGTGCCAGCTCCTCGGGGGGCTCCTACAATGAGCAGTTCTTC CASSSGGSYNEQFF
. TRBJ2-1 . TRBV4-2 TGTGCCAGCACTTTAGAAAGGGTAGCTGGTAGGTCCTACAATGAGCAGTTCTTC CASTLERVAGRSYNEQFF
. TRBJ2-6 . TRBV27 TGTGCCAGCAGAATAGCTGGGGCCAACGTCCTGACTTTC CASRIAGANVLTF
TRBD1 TRBJ1-2 . TRBV7-8 TGTGCCACCCGGGACAGGACCGATAGTGGCTCCGCCAACACCTTC CATRDRTDSGSANTF
TRBD1 TRBJ1-1 . TRBV28 TGTGCCAGCAGTGCCCCGACAGGGGTGAACACTGAAGCTTTCTTT CASSAPTGVNTEAFF
TRBD1 TRBJ2-3 . TRBV5-1 TGCGCCAGCTCCCAGGACAGGGGCGCCGTATTTACGCAGTATTTT CASSQDRGAVFTQYF
. TRBJ2-7 . TRBV7-2 TGTGCCAGCAGCTTTGGTTCCTACGAGCAGTACTTC CASSFGSYEQYF
. TRBJ1-3 . TRBV5-8 TGTGCCAGCAGCTTGGGACAGAGGGACACCATATATTTT CASSLGQRDTIYF
TRBD2 TRBJ2-2 . TRBV6-5 TGTGCCAGCAGTTATAGCGGGAGTTCTGCCGGGGAGCTGTTTTTT CASSYSGSSAGELFF
. TRBJ1-5 . TRBV6-6 TGTGCCAGCAGTTCACCCGCCGAGAATCAGCCCCAGCATTTT CASSSPAENQPQHF
. TRBJ2-1 . TRBV28 TGTGCCAGCAGCCCCCTAGGACAGCTGTACAATGAGCAGTTCTTC CASSPLGQLYNEQFF
. TRBJ1-4 . TRBV28 TGTGCCAGCAGTTTGGTGTCGGGGGGTAATGAAAAACTGTTTTTT CASSLVSGGNEKLFF
. TRBJ1-1 . TRBV5-1 TGCGCCAGCAGCCAAGGGTACAGCCCGAGGGCTGAAGCTTTCTTT CASSQGYSPRAEAFF
. TRBJ2-1 . TRBV15 TGTGCCACCAGCAGAGATCTTCCGGGAAGGTCTCGGGGCTCCTACAATGAGCAGTTCTTC CATSRDLPGRSRGSYNEQFF
. TRBJ2-4 . TRBV7-2 TGTGCCAGCAGCTTAAGGTCGGGACGAGGAAACATTCAGTACTTC CASSLRSGRGNIQYF
. TRBJ2-2 . TRBV5-4 TGTGCCAGCAGCTTGCGGATTGGGGGGCTGGGCACCGGGGAGCTGTTTTTT CASSLRIGGLGTGELFF
. TRBJ2-6 . TRBV5-1 TGCGCCAGCAGCTTGGCGAGACAGAGCTCTGGGGCCAACGTCCTGACTTTC CASSLARQSSGANVLTF
. TRBJ1-2 . TRBV4-3 TGCGCCAGCAGCCAACATGGCTACACCTTC CASSQHGYTF
. TRBJ2-1 . TRBV5-1 TGCGCCAGCAGCTTGGGCCGCCACTCTGTCTGGAATGAGCAGTTCTTC CASSLGRHSVWNEQFF
TRBD2 TRBJ2-1 . TRBV9 TGTGCCAGCAGCGATTACCCTAGCGGGGGGCAGTTCTTC CASSDYPSGGQFF
TRBD2 TRBJ2-1 . TRBV7-9 TGTGCCAGCAGCTTAGGGTCCAGCGGGAGGGCCAAGGATGAGCAGTTCTTC CASSLGSSGRAKDEQFF
. TRBJ2-2 . TRBV6-1 TGTGCCAGCAGTGAACGTGGGACCATGTCCGGGGAGCTGTTTTTT CASSERGTMSGELFF
. TRBJ1-1 once TRBV7-9 TGTGCCAGCCCTAGCAAGAGGGATGGGGACACTGAAGCTTTCTTT CASPSKRDGDTEAFF
. TRBJ1-1 once TRBV6-1 TGTGCCAGCACTGTAGACGGAAACACTGAAGCTTTCTTT CASTVDGNTEAFF
TRBD1 TRBJ2-5 . TRBV15 TGTGCCACCAGCAGGACAGGGGGCGGGCGAGAGACCCAGTACTTC CATSRTGGGRETQYF
. TRBJ2-7 . TRBV6-5 TGTGCCAGCAGTTACTCAAGGGATAGAATCTACGAGCAGTACTTC CASSYSRDRIYEQYF
. TRBJ1-2 . TRBV23-1 TGCGCCAGCAGTCAATTGATTTCGGATCCCCTGGGCTACACCTTC CASSQLISDPLGYTF
. TRBJ1-1 . TRBV6-5 TGTGCCAGCTTTCAGGGCCCGATGAGCGCTTTCTTT CASFQGPMSAFF
. TRBJ2-3 . TRBV6-1 TGTGCCAGCAGTGCCGCCACAAAGCAGTATTTT CASSAATKQYF
. TRBJ1-2 . TRBV28 TGTGCCAGCAGTTCGAGAATGGGCGTCTATGGCTACACCTTC CASSSRMGVYGYTF
TRBD1 TRBJ1-2 . TRBV6-5 TGTGCCAGCATTAGGGGGCGCGACTATGGCTACACCTTC CASIRGRDYGYTF
TRBD1 TRBJ1-4 . TRBV19 TGTGCCAGTAGTATAATCGGGACAGTAAATGAAAAACTGTTTTTT CASSIIGTVNEKLFF